The rows below give T cell receptor beta chains drawn from one sample of a study of OX40 agonist ivuxolimab in advanced cancers. TCRdb keeps only in-frame clones here, not all; method: immunoSEQ multiplex PCR. Of 50,000 to 70,000 clones in the sample, 84% are singletons; the top ten hold roughly 0.6%. The material sequenced was CD4+ or CD8+ T cells sorted from blood, taken in a trial of the OX40 agonist ivuxolimab. The origin of the receptors is an adult with an advanced solid tumor such as melanoma, head and neck, liver or kidney cancer. Each CDR3 is given with its conserved first and last residue. D genes are given only for firm matches. Rows give clone size only sometimes, using once, few, many, or a class for an expanded clone.

clone size	J gene	V gene	D gene	CDR3 DNA	CDR3 protein
NA	TRBJ2-2	TRBV10-3	NA	TGTGCCATCAGGACCGGGGAAGGCACCGGGGAGCTGTTTTTT	CAIRTGEGTGELFF
once	TRBJ2-3	TRBV5-1	TRBD2	TGCGCCAGCAGCACGGGGACTACCCCTTGGCCAGATACGCAGTATTTT	CASSTGTTPWPDTQYF
NA	TRBJ2-7	TRBV5-4	NA	TGTGCCAGCAGCTTGGTACGGACAGAGGGCGAGCAGTACTTC	CASSLVRTEGEQYF
NA	TRBJ2-5	TRBV11-3	TRBD2	TGTGCCAGCAGCGAAACTAGCGGCGCTACCCAAGAGACCCAGTACTTC	CASSETSGATQETQYF
NA	TRBJ2-3	TRBV9	NA	TGTGCCAGCAGCGTAGTACGAGCGGGAGATACGCAGTATTTT	CASSVVRAGDTQYF
NA	TRBJ2-3	TRBV5-5	TRBD2	TGTGCCAGCAGGAAAGCGGGAGTAATCGATACGCAGTATTTT	CASRKAGVIDTQYF
NA	TRBJ1-5	TRBV28	NA	TGTGCCAGCATGGCAGGAGTTGATTTTCAGCCCCAGCATTTT	CASMAGVDFQPQHF
once	TRBJ2-7	TRBV19	NA	TGTGCCAGTAGCCCGCAGGATTCCTTCTACGAGCAGTACTTC	CASSPQDSFYEQYF
NA	TRBJ1-1	TRBV6-6	TRBD1	TGTGCCAGCAGACAACCGGGACAGGGCGCTGAAGCTTTCTTT	CASRQPGQGAEAFF
NA	TRBJ2-1	TRBV9	TRBD2	TGTGCCAGCAGCGTAGAGAGCCCGGGGGTAGAAGCGGGGGGTATCTACAATGAGCAGTTCTTC	CASSVESPGVEAGGIYNEQFF
few	TRBJ1-4	TRBV7-9	NA	TGTGCCAGCAGCGGGCAGGGAGGCGAACTGTTTTTT	CASSGQGGELFF
few	TRBJ1-2	TRBV5-4	NA	TGTGCCAGCAGCTTCTCCAGGACTAACTATGGCTACACCTTC	CASSFSRTNYGYTF
NA	TRBJ1-1	TRBV18	NA	TGTGCCAGCTCACCACCCAGGGGAATTATTCGTGAAGCTTTCTTT	CASSPPRGIIREAFF
NA	TRBJ2-7	TRBV30	NA	TGTGCCTGGAGACGGGACCTCTACGAGCAGTACTTC	CAWRRDLYEQYF
NA	TRBJ2-1	TRBV20-1	NA	TGCAGTGCCTCAGGGTACAATGAGCAGTTCTTC	CSASGYNEQFF
NA	TRBJ1-4	TRBV5-6	TRBD1	TGTGCCAGCAGCCCCGGGACAGGGAATAATGAAAAACTGTTTTTT	CASSPGTGNNEKLFF
medium-sized	TRBJ2-7	TRBV6-1	NA	TGTGCCAGCAGTCAAAGGACTGTACCCTACGAGCAGTACTTC	CASSQRTVPYEQYF
once	TRBJ1-5	TRBV6-6	NA	TGTGCCAGCACCGTAAGGACCGGTCAGCCCCAGCATTTT	CASTVRTGQPQHF
few	TRBJ1-1	TRBV19	TRBD1	TGTGCCAGTAGTATGTCAGGGGGCAGAAGGGTGAACACTGAAGCTTTCTTT	CASSMSGGRRVNTEAFF
NA	TRBJ1-4	TRBV5-1	NA	TGCGCCAGCAGCTTGGTGGGCGCCCAGACTAATGAAAAACTGTTTTTT	CASSLVGAQTNEKLFF
NA	TRBJ2-3	TRBV2	TRBD1	TGTGCCAGCGGGGACAGGGTTAGCACAGATACGCAGTATTTT	CASGDRVSTDTQYF
NA	TRBJ2-1	TRBV10-3	NA	TGTGCCATCAGTGGTGAGCAGGGCGAGGGGTCCTACAATGAGCAGTTCTTC	CAISGEQGEGSYNEQFF
NA	TRBJ1-5	TRBV6-5	NA	TGTGCCAGCAGCATAGCCTGGGATCAGCCCCAGCATTTT	CASSIAWDQPQHF
few	TRBJ2-5	TRBV5-6	TRBD2	TGTGCCAGCAGCTTGGAGCGGGGAGGGGTAGAGACCCAGTACTTC	CASSLERGGVETQYF
NA	TRBJ2-1	TRBV4-1	NA	TGCGCCAGCAGCCAAGGGTTCACTAAGTACAATGAGCAGTTCTTC	CASSQGFTKYNEQFF
NA	TRBJ2-2	TRBV6-1	NA	TGTGCCAGCAGTCCCGGGACTCAGAAGGAGCTGTTTTTT	CASSPGTQKELFF
once	TRBJ1-1	TRBV27	TRBD1	TGTGCCAGCAGTTTGGCGACAGGGAGTAGGTCTGAAGCTTTCTTT	CASSLATGSRSEAFF
NA	TRBJ2-7	TRBV7-2	TRBD2	TGTGCCAGCAGCTTAGCGCACGGGAGGGAATACGAGCAGTACTTC	CASSLAHGREYEQYF
NA	TRBJ2-5	TRBV2	NA	TGTGCCAGCGCTGGGACATTAGATTCTCAAGAGACCCAGTACTTC	CASAGTLDSQETQYF
NA	TRBJ1-3	TRBV6-5	NA	TGTGCCAGCAGTTACGGGCCGGACTCTGGAAACACCATATATTTT	CASSYGPDSGNTIYF
NA	TRBJ1-1	TRBV29-1	TRBD1	TGCAGCGGTCACGGGACAGGGGGAACTGAAGCTTTCTTT	CSGHGTGGTEAFF
NA	TRBJ1-1	TRBV6-4	TRBD1	TGTGCCAGCAGCCCGACAGGGGATGGTAGGCGAAACACTGAAGCTTTCTTT	CASSPTGDGRRNTEAFF
NA	TRBJ1-3	TRBV5-1	NA	TGCGCCAGCAGCCGAGGGGCTATAGGAAACACCATATATTTT	CASSRGAIGNTIYF
once	TRBJ2-7	TRBV28	NA	TGTGCCAGCAGGGGAGGAGGACTTCTCTACGAGCAGTACTTC	CASRGGGLLYEQYF
NA	TRBJ2-3	TRBV11-1	NA	TGTGCCAGCAGGGGGATTGGGGGTCCCTGGGATACGCAGTATTTT	CASRGIGGPWDTQYF
NA	TRBJ2-3	TRBV30	NA	TGTGCCTGGAGTCGACTAGAAAGCACAGATACGCAGTATTTT	CAWSRLESTDTQYF
NA	TRBJ2-7	TRBV9	NA	TGTGCCAGCAGCGTAGGGGGAGGAGGAGGGCCCTACGAGCAGTACTTC	CASSVGGGGGPYEQYF
NA	TRBJ2-1	TRBV9	NA	TGTGCCAGCAGCGCCTCGCCCGGCCAGCTCTACAATGAGCAGTTCTTC	CASSASPGQLYNEQFF
NA	TRBJ1-1	TRBV5-4	NA	TGTGCCAGCAGCCACTCCAGGGGAATGAACACTGAAGCTTTCTTT	CASSHSRGMNTEAFF
NA	TRBJ1-2	TRBV5-1	TRBD1	TGCGCCAGCAGCCCCCGGGACAGCGCTAACTATGGCTACACCTTC	CASSPRDSANYGYTF
few	TRBJ2-3	TRBV7-9	NA	TGTGCCAGCAGAACGGGGTCCCCTGTGGATACGCAGTATTTT	CASRTGSPVDTQYF
NA	TRBJ1-1	TRBV2	NA	TGTGCCAGCGAAATGGGCGGGAACACTGAAGCTTTCTTT	CASEMGGNTEAFF
NA	TRBJ2-1	TRBV7-3	TRBD2	TGTGCCAGCAGCTCTCGGCCTGGACTAGCGGGGTACAATGAGCAGTTCTTC	CASSSRPGLAGYNEQFF
NA	TRBJ1-3	TRBV7-8	NA	TGTGCCAGCAGCCCCGGGATCTCTGGAAACACCATATATTTT	CASSPGISGNTIYF
NA	TRBJ2-4	TRBV7-9	NA	TGTGCCACCCGCTCCCCCGGGGACTCCCTTTTTGGTGACATTCAGTACTTC	CATRSPGDSLFGDIQYF
once	TRBJ2-1	TRBV5-1	NA	TGCGCCAGCAGCCTACAGGGAATCGCCTACAATGAGCAGTTCTTC	CASSLQGIAYNEQFF
NA	TRBJ1-1	TRBV5-1	NA	TGCGCCAGCAGCTTGATACTTAACACTGAAGCTTTCTTT	CASSLILNTEAFF
few	TRBJ1-2	TRBV5-4	TRBD1	TGTGCCAGCAGCAGGGGACAGGGGCCGGGATTTGGCTACACCTTC	CASSRGQGPGFGYTF
NA	TRBJ1-4	TRBV4-3	NA	TGCGCCAGCAGCCAACAAAGGCAGGCGTTTAATGAAAAACTGTTTTTT	CASSQQRQAFNEKLFF
NA	TRBJ1-1	TRBV6-4	NA	TGTGCCAGCAGAACGACATTTTTGGTGAACACTGAAGCTTTCTTT	CASRTTFLVNTEAFF
NA	TRBJ1-5	TRBV11-3	NA	TGTGCCAGCAGCCTCAGACAGCACAATCAGCCCCAGCATTTT	CASSLRQHNQPQHF
NA	TRBJ1-1	TRBV18	TRBD1	TGTGCCAGCTCACCACCGGGACAGGGACAAACTTTCTTT	CASSPPGQGQTFF
once	TRBJ1-5	TRBV6-1	NA	TGTGCCAGCAGTGAATATTTTCAGCCCCAGCATTTT	CASSEYFQPQHF
few	TRBJ2-4	TRBV2	NA	TGTGCCAGCAGTAAAGGAGGGATAGCCAAAAACATTCAGTACTTC	CASSKGGIAKNIQYF
NA	TRBJ2-7	TRBV6-1	TRBD1	TGTGCCAGCAGTGACACCGGGACAGGGGACCACGAGCAGTACTTC	CASSDTGTGDHEQYF
NA	TRBJ1-3	TRBV15	NA	TGTGCCACCAGCAGTGAGGCCAACTCTGGAAACACCATATATTTT	CATSSEANSGNTIYF